This T cell receptor beta chain derives from a study of response to subunit inactivated influenza vaccine. TCRdb ran MiXCR on the RT-PCR reads and lists one entry per CDR3 protein. The table shows fewer than 550,000 distinct CDR3 sequences, with 25% occurring only once. The CDR3 has 15 amino acids. CDR1 and CDR2 (germline): SGHTA, FQGNSA. The V and J ends lost 4 bases and 5 bases, in that order; junction bases with no gene match: 10. The sequence came from a man in his fifties who received an inactivated influenza vaccine. The V call is TRBV7-2, the J call TRBJ2-5; TRBD2 aligns across 7 bases. The sample in question was CD4+ T cells sorted from PBMCs, obtained more than 4 days after vaccination. CDR3 sequence: CASSSRGYGGETQYF. For the CDR3, the DNA is TGTGCCAGCAGCTCGAGAGGGTACGGGGGGGAGACCCAGTACTTC.